This entry concerns a single T cell receptor beta chain. This clonotype occurred a few times. The antigen it binds to is not known. No much larger clone exists at a distance of one base, and base qualities are not known. The sample's treatment or condition label is to be understood as: approximately 11-day PBMC culture with coronavirus spike peptide pools or control peptides (ViraFEST assay). The study used the ViraFEST assay, which expanded antigen-specific T cells with peptide pools and then identified expanded clonotypes by TCR sequencing. The absence of prior SARS-CoV-2 infection in healthy vaccine recipients was confirmed by negative nucleocapsid antibody tests before and after vaccination. Roughly 2 million PBMCs per well were cultured in IMDM with roughly 4.8% human AB serum and 7.5 to 10 IU/ml IL-2, plus 10 ug/ml peptide pools. Half of the culture medium was replaced with fresh IL-2-containing medium on days 3 and 7. CD4+ T cells were isolated after roughly 10 days of culture through negative selection using the EasySep CD4+ T cell isolation kit. PBMCs were separated from whole blood using Ficoll-Paque Plus gradient centrifugation and then either used fresh or cryopreserved at -140C. Culture conditions were generally each tested in triplicate wells.

The CDR3 has 15 amino acids, counting the end cysteine and phenylalanine. Of the read, only the CDR3 DNA is kept; its 45 bases are in frame from base 1. Here V drops 1 base and J drops 7 bases, and the junction holds 8 bases not matched to any gene. The CDR1 and CDR2 encoded by the germline V gene are SGHDN and FVKESK. This record comes from a study of vaccination and CD4 T cells after COVID-19 (dated by TCRdb to the early 2020s). Context from the whole study: Six males and four females were included in the convalescent cohort, with two Hispanic individuals, seven Caucasians, two Asians and one multiracial person represented. Two doses of either the Pfizer-BioNTech BNT162b2 vaccine (n=8) or the Moderna mRNA-1273 vaccine (n=2) were administered to participants. Post-COVID blood samples from convalescent patients were collected a median of roughly 100 days after diagnosis, with a range of roughly 30 to 170 days. Post-vaccine blood samples were collected a median of approximately 68 days after the second vaccine dose, ranging from roughly 13 to 250 days. For stimulating the cultures, overlapping spike peptide pools were used, derived from SARS-CoV-2 as well as from the common cold coronaviruses HCoV-NL63, HCoV-OC43 and HCoV-229E. Control cultures received a CEFX viral epitope pool as the positive control, an HIV-1 Nef peptide pool as the negative control, or no peptide. The spike-specific CD4+ TCR repertoire was compared before and after mRNA vaccination in approximately 9 COVID-19 convalescent patients and a few infection-naive healthy vaccine recipients. Summary of the overall study and its limitations: In convalescent patients, a median 86.3% of post-vaccine SARS-CoV-2-reactive clones were detected only after vaccination, and vaccine-specific priming was suggested by this finding. The study included relatively few convalescent patients and did not analyze early timepoints after natural infection. The median number of SARS-CoV-2-reactive clonotypes rose from 20 to 25 after infection to 38 after vaccination, but the change was not significant. Of the vaccine-specific clones found in convalescent patients, nearly all (304 of 307) were mono-reactive for SARS-CoV-2 spike instead of being cross-reactive with common cold coronaviruses.

Libraries were made using PCR. At the Johns Hopkins FTIC core, DNA from the cultured CD4+ T cells underwent TCR sequencing with the Oncomine TCR Beta short-read assay. The QIAamp micro DNA kit was used to extract genomic DNA from the cultured CD4+ T cells. Oncomine TCR Beta libraries from cultured CD4+ T cells were pooled using unique dual indexes and sequenced on an Illumina iSeq 100. Processing in the source paper ran as follows. Non-productive sequences were removed, and CDR3s not starting with C, not ending with F or W, or shorter than 7 amino acids were discarded. The MANAFEST web application was used to identify antigen-specific clonotypes by comparing peptide-stimulated wells against reference wells and other culture wells. Positive clones required FDR below 0.05, an odds ratio above 5, and productive frequency above 0.1% in at least two of three replicate wells. A clonotype was classed as cross-reactive if the clonotype showed significant expansion both in SARS-CoV-2 spike wells and in at least one common cold coronavirus spike condition. Similarity between CDR3 sequences was evaluated in R version 3.6.1 using Levenshtein distances (stringdist) and unrooted phylogenetic trees (ape). Using fastp at Q25 and MiXCR, TCRdb reprocessed the public reads and kept productive beta chains. Entries that share a CDR3 protein sequence are merged under the most common genes and DNA. For this entry, the V and J calls and clone size follow TCRdb and not the study's own pipeline. Across this sample there are about 20,000 distinct CDR3 sequences, with 40% to 45% seen only once. The top ten clones comprise roughly a quarter of the sample.

Here the sequenced sample was CD4+ T cells from blood, cultured in vitro, taken before SARS-CoV-2 vaccination. Recombination linked TRBV14 to TRBJ2-5, with 8 bases aligning to TRBD1. This TCR was recovered from a human donor who received a COVID-19 vaccine. The nucleotides are TGTGCCAGCAGCCAAGTTGTCGGACAGGGAGGGACCCAGTACTTC. Its amino acids are CASSQVVGQGGTQYF.